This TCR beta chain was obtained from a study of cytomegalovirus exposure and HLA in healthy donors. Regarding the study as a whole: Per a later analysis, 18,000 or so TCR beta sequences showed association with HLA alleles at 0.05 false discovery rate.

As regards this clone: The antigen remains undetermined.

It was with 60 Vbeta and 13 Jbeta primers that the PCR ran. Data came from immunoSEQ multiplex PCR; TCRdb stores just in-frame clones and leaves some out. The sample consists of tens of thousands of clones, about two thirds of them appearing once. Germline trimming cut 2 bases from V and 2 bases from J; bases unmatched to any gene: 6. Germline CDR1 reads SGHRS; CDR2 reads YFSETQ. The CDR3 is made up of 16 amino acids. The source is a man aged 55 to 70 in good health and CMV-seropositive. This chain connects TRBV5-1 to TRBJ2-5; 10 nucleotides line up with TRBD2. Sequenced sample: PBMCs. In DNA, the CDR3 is TGCGCCAGCAGCTTCCAAACTAGCGGGACGCAAGAGACCCAGTACTTC. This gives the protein CASSFQTSGTQETQYF.